This TCR beta chain stems from a study of post-analysis software for immune sequencing data. Presence of unique molecular identifiers characterized the TCR beta cDNA libraries. Each CDR3 protein gets one entry after TCRdb re-called the PCR reads with MiXCR. The sample consists of approximately 630,000 distinct CDR3 sequences, around 64% of them appearing once. CDR3 length: 19 amino acids. J gave up 7 bases and V 5 bases, and 23 bases lay outside the gene matches. CDR1 and CDR2 from the germline V gene are MNHEY and SMNVEV (reference sequence). Notes on this clonotype: What it binds is not known.

Notes on the study in general: TRBV5-6, TRBV5-1 and TRBV20-1 belonged to a set of roughly 5 TRBV segments that were more frequent in patients than controls.

This receptor was obtained from a girl aged 2-15 years with multiple sclerosis. Sequencing input: blood. The chain joins TRBV27 to TRBJ2-7; 10 bases line up with TRBD2. CDR3 nucleotides: TGTGCCAGCAGTCCCTACCTTATAACGAGCGGGGGGGCTATGAATGAGCAGTACTTC. Its translation is CASSPYLITSGGAMNEQYF.